This T cell receptor (beta chain) was recovered during a study of beta chain features in type 1 diabetes (dated by TCRdb to between 2017 and 2018). About the investigation overall: Mean age, gender distribution, total cell number and subset yield did not differ between patients and healthy donors. The study compared the TCRB repertoires of sorted circulating CD4+ T cell subsets in recently diagnosed type 1 diabetes patients with those in matched healthy donors. Regulatory and stem cell-like memory subsets were isolated from only 8 patients and about eight healthy donors, whereas naive and central memory subsets came from all 30 or so donors. A total of 107,917,701 sorted cells were examined across all samples, and RNA yield correlated strongly with the number of cells per subset. What the authors observed across the whole study: Fewer insertions and more nucleotide deletions at VDJ recombination sites were observed in patients with type 1 diabetes, implying thymic rearrangement abnormalities. Shorter templates might be favored by PCR, yet because patient and control samples were amplified and corrected together, any such skew would affect both groups equally. Naive, central memory and regulatory TCRB repertoires appeared to be more similar among patients than among healthy donors. Because cDNA rather than genomic DNA was sequenced, highly expressing activated cells could have been over-represented, although no difference in activation and CD3 levels was found between groups. Because small numbers of individuals were included in the HLA sub-analyses, any influence of HLA type on TCRB rearrangement was left unresolved. In all four CD4+ subsets, TCRB CDR3 length was moderately but significantly shorter in type 1 diabetes patients.

All of the isolated RNA was reverse transcribed with the High Capacity cDNA Reverse Transcription Kit, so expressed TCRB transcripts were sequenced. Deep immunoSEQ sequencing was performed on naive, central memory and regulatory T cell samples, with an average of roughly 3.5 million total reads per sample. After sorted cells were lysed in RLT buffer, RNA was extracted with DNase-treated RNeasy Micro or Mini kits, with the choice depending on cell number. Each cell subset was processed on its own to prevent cross-contamination, while patient and healthy donor samples were processed together. The immunoSEQ multiplex PCR was used to amplify TCRB sequences from cDNA, generating 87-bp fragments that spanned the CDR3 region. Sequencing of the amplicons was done on the Illumina HiSeq platform. As for how the authors treated the data: Synthetic template baselines were used to correct PCR bias computationally, reads within Hamming distance 2 were collapsed together, and singletons that could not be merged were discarded. Reads were aligned against IMGT to assign V, D and J genes, CDR3 length and insertions or deletions at six rearrangement sites. Clonotype counts were normalized to sorted cell number within each subset before computing true diversity and Gini coefficients with the tcR R package. Repertoire sharing was quantified using the overlap coefficient calculated on TCRB nucleotide sequences. What TCRdb holds here is the immuneACCESS table cut down to in-frame rearrangements. Part of the clones is not present; checked against another copy, under half of the missing clones reflect an unresolved V gene, and the others are unexplained. V, J and clone size derive from that table, while D and trimming were established from the DNA sequence. The sample contains around 200,000 clones, about an eighth of them found a single time. 0.62% of the sample comes from the top ten.

From each donor, a single peripheral blood sample of around 0.12 L on average was drawn into heparinised tubes. A BD FACSAria II and a panel including CD45RO, CCR7, CD25, CD127, CD95 and CD27 were used to sort naive, central memory, regulatory and stem cell-like memory CD4+ T cells. All sorted populations exceeded 98% purity. PBMCs were isolated immediately by Lymphoprep density gradient centrifugation and stained directly without culture. So that batch effects would be minimized, each experiment stained and sorted samples in pairs, pairing one healthy donor with one patient. Trimming costs V 3 bases and J 5 bases, and their ends lie 7 bases apart. The CDR3 sequence holds 12 residues, the cysteine and phenylalanine included. Left in the record is the CDR3 DNA by itself, 36 bases read in frame from the first base. CDR1 and CDR2 are read off the germline V gene as MDHEN and SYDVKM. For this clone: What this receptor recognizes is not known. The sample holds no much larger clone one base away, and base qualities are not on file.

The chain is encoded by TRBV28 joined to TRBJ1-1; the D gene is perhaps TRBD1, on 6 matching bases. The sequenced material came from central memory CD4+ T cells from blood. This TCR was sampled from a woman under 30 in good health. The DNA sequence is TGTGCCAGCAGTTTGAGGGGGACTGAAGCTTTCTTT. Its product reads: CASSLRGTEAFF.